The 23 T cell receptor beta chains reported below all come from one sample, sequenced in a study of blood T cell repertoires in COVID-19. Data came from immunoSEQ multiplex PCR; TCRdb stores just in-frame clones and leaves some out. The table includes over 90,000 clones, 84% detected once. Sample: peripheral blood. Source of these receptors: a human donor in a cohort sampled during active or convalescent COVID-19.

This clone was observed once. The genes are TRBV27 and TRBJ2-7; 7 nucleotides agree with TRBD2. The V segment lost 6 bases and the J segment 6 bases; nucleotides outside the gene matches: 5. Germline V gene lookup returns CDR1 MNHEY and CDR2 SMNVEV (reference sequence). The CDR3 is 12 residues long. In DNA, the CDR3 is TGTGCCAGCAGCCACCGGGGGGTCGAGCAGTACTTC. Amino acids: CASSHRGVEQYF.

The gene calls are TRBV30 and TRBJ1-3; D remains ambiguous. The V end was cut by 5 bases, the J end by 4 bases, with 12 bases between. Germline CDR1 reads GTSNPN; CDR2 reads SVGIG (reference sequence). This CDR3 contains 13 residues. The CDR3 DNA follows: TGTGCCTGGTGCCACCGAGGGGGAAACACCATATATTTT. As protein: CAWCHRGGNTIYF.

V usage is TRBV5-6 and J usage is TRBJ2-7; TRBD1 matches at 7 bases. The CDR3 sequence is 14 residues long. Germline V gene sequence: CDR1 SGHDT, CDR2 YYEEEE. J lost 0 bases, V lost 7 bases, and 7 bases had no gene match. In DNA, the CDR3 is TGTGCCAGCGGACCTAGGGGGCTCTCCTACGAGCAGTACTTC. Encoded protein: CASGPRGLSYEQYF.

The chain carries TRBV6-5 and TRBJ2-3; 11 bases match TRBD1. Germline CDR1 MNHEY, CDR2 SVGAGI. The CDR3 totals 14 residues. The junction had 4 bases not matched to a gene; V was cut back by 6 bases and J by 5 bases. Written as DNA, the CDR3 is TGTGCCAGCAGAAGGACAGGGGGCGTAGATACGCAGTATTTT. Protein: CASRRTGGVDTQYF.

The J gene is TRBJ2-3, the V gene TRBV12-5; 10 bases are shared with TRBD1. CDR1 is LGHNT, CDR2 FRNRAP, per germline. This CDR3 contains 14 residues. J gave up 4 bases and V 5 bases, and 3 bases lay outside the gene matches. CDR3 loop: CASGVTGGADTQYF. DNA of the CDR3: TGTGCTAGTGGTGTGACAGGGGGCGCAGATACGCAGTATTTT.

V gene TRBV6-5 combines with J gene TRBJ1-6; 10 nucleotides agree with TRBD1. Germline V gene lookup returns CDR1 MNHEY and CDR2 SVGAGI. The CDR3 covers 15 residues. With 5 bases clipped from V and 10 bases from J, the junction kept 8 bases outside the gene matches. CDR3 in DNA: TGTGCCAGCAGTACAGCCGGGACAGGGGTCTCACCCCTCCACTTT. It is translated as CASSTAGTGVSPLHF.

This clone was recorded only once. This chain links TRBV6-6 with TRBJ1-5; no clear D gene. V lost 6 bases to trimming and J lost 2 bases, with 17 bases between them. The CDR3 spans 16 residues. Germline V gives CDR1 MNHNY, CDR2 SVGAGI (reference sequence). CDR3 residues: CASSLTPMMGNQPQHF. The CDR3 bases are TGTGCCAGCAGCTTGACACCCATGATGGGCAATCAGCCCCAGCATTTT.

The V call is TRBV6-5, the J call TRBJ2-1, with 9 positions matching TRBD2. Germline assignment: CDR1 MNHEY and CDR2 SVGAGI. The junction had 4 bases not matched to a gene; V was cut back by 7 bases and J by 6 bases. This CDR3 has 13 residues. CDR3 nucleotides: TGTGCCAGCAAGGGACTAGCCGGCAATGAGCAGTTCTTC. Amino acids: CASKGLAGNEQFF.

The rearrangement links TRBV9 to TRBJ1-1; D not resolved. The CDR3 has 15 amino acids. Germline CDR1 reads SGDLS; CDR2 reads YYNGEE. The V end lost 3 bases, the J end lost 6 bases, and 18 bases lay between the germline ends. In DNA form, the CDR3 reads TGTGCCAGCAGCGGTTCCAATGGGTTCGACTCTGAAGCTTTCTTT. This encodes CASSGSNGFDSEAFF.

The chain carries TRBV14 and TRBJ2-3; D gene unclear. The germline V and J ends were trimmed by 1 base and 2 bases, with 13 bases remaining between them. Germline V CDR1 and CDR2: SGHDN, FVKESK. CDR3 length: 16 amino acids. CDR3 coding DNA: TGTGCCAGCAGCCAAGGGTTCCAGGCCCTCACAGATACGCAGTATTTT. This codes for CASSQGFQALTDTQYF.

The V and J genes are TRBV7-9 and TRBJ2-2, with D maybe TRBD2 (5 bases). Trimming shortened V by 2 bases and J by 8 bases, and 6 bases separated the two germline ends. Germline V lookup: CDR1 SEHNR, CDR2 FQNEAQ (reference sequence). This CDR3 comprises 12 residues. The CDR3 reads CASSLRDGELFF. CDR3 nucleotide sequence: TGTGCCAGCAGCTTACGGGATGGGGAGCTGTTTTTT.

The chain uses TRBV3-1 (or the pseudogene TRBV3-2) and TRBJ1-1; D might be TRBD1 (5 bases). The CDR3 sequence is 14 residues long. V shed 5 bases and J shed 0 bases, with 10 bases lying between them. Germline assignment: CDR1 LGHDT and CDR2 YNNKEL (reference sequence). The CDR3 DNA reads as TGTGCCAGCAGCTTCGGGGGATTGAACACTGAAGCTTTCTTT. The encoded protein is CASSFGGLNTEAFF.

The sample holds one count of this clone. The CDR3: CASSPQTGSGNSPLHF. In DNA, the CDR3 is TGTGCCAGCTCACCGCAAACAGGGTCGGGCAATTCACCCCTCCACTTT. V usage is TRBV18 and J usage is TRBJ1-6; D may be TRBD1 (6 bases). Germline V gene data show CDR1 as KGHSH and CDR2 as LQKENI. CDR3 length equals 16 residues. Trimming pared 3 bases from V and 7 bases from J, leaving 16 bases between.

This rearrangement joins TRBV30 to TRBJ1-1; the D gene is possibly TRBD1 (5 bases). Germline lookup yields CDR1 GTSNPN and CDR2 SVGIG (reference sequence). Trimming left V 2 bases short and J 4 bases short, with 14 bases between. The CDR3 runs to 14 residues. CDR3 in DNA: TGTGCCTGGAGTAAGGGATCGGGGGGCACTGAAGCTTTCTTT. Translating it yields CAWSKGSGGTEAFF.

This clone was observed a handful of times. This chain uses TRBV27 with TRBJ1-2; 8 nucleotides match TRBD1. The CDR3 loop spans 14 amino acids. CDR1 MNHEY and CDR2 SMNVEV come from the germline V gene (reference sequence). V dropped 3 bases and J dropped 10; count of bases not matched to a gene: 10. CDR3 protein: CASSFFWDRKNYTF. CDR3 nucleotide sequence: TGTGCCAGCAGTTTTTTCTGGGACAGGAAAAACTACACCTTC.

Comment on this clone: Germline and junction disagree at one end, which may indicate a read error. This chain links TRBV7-3 with TRBJ1-1; perhaps TRBD1 as D (5 bases). Germline CDR1 reads SGHTA; CDR2 reads FQGTGA. CDR3 length: 15 residues. The CDR3 reads CASSPGSRVNTETFF. The CDR3 nucleotides read TGTGCCAGCAGCCCCGGCTCCAGGGTGAACACTGAAACTTTCTTT.

The chain recombines TRBV5-4 with TRBJ2-2; 13 bases line up with TRBD2. The CDR3 extends over 16 amino acids. With V trimmed by 4 bases and J by 4 bases, 4 bases remained unmatched. The germline CDR1 and CDR2 sequences are SGHNT and YYREEE (reference sequence). CDR3: CASSVGLAGATGELFF. The CDR3 DNA follows: TGTGCCAGCAGCGTAGGACTAGCGGGGGCCACCGGGGAGCTGTTTTTT.

The chain recombines TRBV9 with TRBJ1-2; TRBD1 matches at 8 bases. This CDR3 comprises 14 residues. Germline CDR1 is SGDLS and CDR2 is YYNGEE. The trim removed 4 bases at V and 2 bases at J, leaving 4 bases unmatched. CDR3 nucleotides: TGTGCCAGCAGCACATGGACAGGGAACTATGGCTACACCTTC. It yields the protein CASSTWTGNYGYTF.

The chain recombines TRBV7-9 with TRBJ2-7, with 7 bases that match TRBD1. The germline V gene encodes CDR1 SEHNR and CDR2 FQNEAQ (reference sequence). The CDR3 runs to 14 residues. J lost 2 bases, V lost 4 bases, and 5 bases had no gene match. The CDR3 DNA reads as TGTGCCAGCAGCTCCGAGGACAGGCCCTACGAGCAGTACTTC. Translating it yields CASSSEDRPYEQYF.

The chain carries TRBV4-2 and TRBJ1-2, with 7 positions matching TRBD1. V trimming: 0 bases; J trimming: 4 bases; junction bases outside the gene matches: 5. The CDR3 runs to 15 residues. CDR1 is LGHNA and CDR2 is YNFKEQ in the germline V gene. CDR3 residues: CASSQESRGIYGYTF. The DNA for the CDR3 is TGTGCCAGCAGCCAAGAGAGCAGGGGGATCTATGGCTACACCTTC.

CDR3: CASSLVSLSTEAFF. The CDR3 nucleotides read TGTGCCAGCAGCTTGGTCTCGCTCAGCACTGAAGCTTTCTTT. The V gene is TRBV5-4, the J gene TRBJ1-1, with D hard to call. Germline V gives CDR1 SGHNT, CDR2 YYREEE (reference sequence). The CDR3 is made up of 14 amino acids. V dropped 0 bases and J dropped 4 bases, with 10 bases sitting between them.

The chain couples TRBV15 to TRBJ2-2; D perhaps matches TRBD2 (6 bases). The CDR3 runs 12 residues. V gave up 6 bases and J gave up 5 bases, with 7 bases separating them. The germline gives CDR1 LNHNV, CDR2 YYDKDF (reference sequence). This CDR3 is CATRGGTGELFF. In DNA form, the CDR3 reads TGTGCCACCAGGGGAGGAACCGGGGAGCTGTTTTTT.

This clone was detected only a few times. This sequence joins TRBV24-1 and TRBJ2-2; 9 nucleotides match TRBD1. The CDR3 runs to 16 residues. Germline CDR1 KGHDR, CDR2 SFDVKD. V lost 5 bases and J lost 5; bases outside the gene matches: 8. The CDR3 bases are TGTGCCACCAGTGGTCCGGGACAGGGTTGGACCGGGGAGCTGTTTTTT. Translation gives CATSGPGQGWTGELFF.